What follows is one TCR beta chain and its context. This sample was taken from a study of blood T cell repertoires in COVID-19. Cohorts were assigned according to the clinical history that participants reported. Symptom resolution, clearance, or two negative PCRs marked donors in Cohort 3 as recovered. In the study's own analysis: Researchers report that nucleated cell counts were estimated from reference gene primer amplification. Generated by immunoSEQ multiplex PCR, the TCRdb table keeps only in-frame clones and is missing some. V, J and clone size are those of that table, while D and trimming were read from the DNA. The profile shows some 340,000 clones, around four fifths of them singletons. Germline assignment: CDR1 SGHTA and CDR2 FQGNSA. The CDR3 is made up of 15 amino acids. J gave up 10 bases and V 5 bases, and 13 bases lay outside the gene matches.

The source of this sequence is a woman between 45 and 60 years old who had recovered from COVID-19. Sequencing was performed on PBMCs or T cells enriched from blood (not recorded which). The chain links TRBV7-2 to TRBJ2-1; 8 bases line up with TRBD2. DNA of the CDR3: TGTGCCAGCAGCCCGCCAGGAGCGGGAGTAAGAGAGCAGTTCTTC. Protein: CASSPPGAGVREQFF.